At least ten counts were recorded for the clone carrying this T cell receptor (beta chain). Its antigen is currently unknown. A quantitative 5'-RACE method, one with molecular barcodes, was used to make TCR beta libraries. TCRdb fed the 5' RACE reads into MiXCR, producing one record per CDR3 protein. Altogether fewer than 350,000 distinct CDR3 sequences are present, around a tenth being singletons, with the ten largest covering roughly 9.5%. This specimen comes from a study of CD8 T cells in ankylosing spondylitis. General study points: Reports say disease-linked clones showed up significantly more in matched ankylosing spondylitis synovial fluid. In the blood and synovial fluid of reactive arthritis, some motif variants had been previously reported. In ankylosing spondylitis blood, a motif of 7 to 9 highly homologous TCR beta variants appeared characteristic.

The CDR3 loop spans 13 amino acids. The V gene lost 3 bases and the J gene lost 3 bases, with 7 bases spanning the gap. Germline V CDR1 and CDR2: SGHRS, YFSETQ. The receptor was isolated from a female donor with ankylosing spondylitis or in good health (not recorded which). The material sequenced was blood, either unsorted or a sorted T cell fraction (not recorded which). The chain has TRBV5-1 and TRBJ2-1, with D uncertain. The CDR3 region is CASSSPGYNEQFF. The CDR3 DNA is TGCGCCAGCAGCTCTCCCGGCTACAATGAGCAGTTCTTC.